This TCR beta chain came from a study of T cells in Graves' hyperthyroidism and ophthalmopathy. The study, taken as a whole, reports: In the analysis, a 13 V-J model separated ophthalmopathy from stable hyperthyroidism. The majority of expanded thyroid clonotypes above 0.001 also appeared in blood.

V trimming: 3 bases; J trimming: 5 bases; junction bases outside the gene matches: 3. Germline values: CDR1 PRHDT, CDR2 FYEKMQ (reference sequence). This CDR3 comprises 14 residues. This clonotype was seen repeatedly, ten times or more. Its target is not known. Fresh peripheral blood, about 10 ml of it, supplied the PBMCs. Amplification of TCR beta CDR3 regions was performed using RNA transcripts as template. A first-round RT-PCR of the TCR CDR3 used the HTBI primer set. TCRdb ran MiXCR on the multiplex PCR reads and lists one entry per CDR3 protein. The data hold fewer than 400,000 distinct CDR3 sequences, with 15% to 20% observed a single time.

Sequenced material: blood. The rearrangement uses TRBV13 and TRBJ2-1; 8 nucleotides align to TRBD2. This sequence was found in a man younger than 40 with Graves' hyperthyroidism. The chain's CDR3 is CASSFGGRNNEQFF. The CDR3, as DNA: TGTGCCAGCAGCTTTGGCGGGAGGAACAATGAGCAGTTCTTC.